This T cell receptor beta chain comes out of a study of molecular identifiers for immune sequencing clone quantification (dated by TCRdb to about 2018). Notes on the research overall: For a replicate experiment, RNA from around 20,000 or 100,000 naive CD8 T cells was divided into five aliquots, of which four were sequenced. The study was a methods study using CD8 T cells to benchmark molecular-identifier clustering-based TCR repertoire sequencing (MIDCIRS) and TCR RNA copy counting.

A remark on this clonotype: No cognate antigen has been identified for it. This may be a read error, as it is one base from a much larger clone.

The CDR3 runs 13 amino acids, cysteine and phenylalanine included. CDR3 DNA only is kept here, 39 bases in frame from base 1. As encoded in the germline V gene (reference sequence), CDR1 is PRHDT while CDR2 is FYEKMQ. Broader findings and caveats from the paper: Naive libraries contained spiked-in Jurkat TCR RNA (roughly 10 copies' worth), which is not part of the donor repertoire. When barcode sub-clustering was omitted, TCR diversity was inflated by chimeric consensus sequences, with chimeras reaching as high as 47%. About 3 recovered TCR RNA copies per cell were obtained by modeling, versus about ten by digital PCR, implying a capture efficiency of 25% to 35%. Identical TCR molecules sharing a barcode could cause highly expanded clone sizes to be underestimated. In CMV-specific effector cells, clones with more than 20 RNA copies accounted for over 98% of molecules, whereas in naive cells such clones accounted for under 1%. Even against a background of 750,000 to 1,000,000 naive CD8 T cells, spiked-in Jurkat TCR RNA amounting to a single cell's worth was reported to be detectable.

Naive CD8 T cell libraries were made from approximately 22,000 to 940,000 sorted cells using 10%, 30% or 50% of purified RNA. On a BD FACSAria II, naive CD8 T cells were FACS-sorted as CD8+CD4-CCR7+CD45RA+ and collected into RLT Plus buffer. To test detection sensitivity, Jurkat RNA equivalent to more than 9 TCR copies was spiked into samples of roughly 18,000-1,000,000 naive CD8 T cells. Enrichment of CD8 T cells was done with RosetteSep CD8+ T Cell Enrichment Cocktail plus Ficoll-Paque, and ACK red cell lysis came afterward. The library was made by PCR. These reads were obtained on a NextSeq 500. Bulk TCR libraries were prepared as previously described, using TCR primers listed in Table S5. Purification of total RNA was performed with the Qiagen AllPrep DNA/RNA kit. Before analysis, reads from multiple sequencing runs of one library were combined. In the source study's methods: Reads were retained only if an exact TCR constant sequence was present, and the retained reads were trimmed to 150 nt and grouped according to their 12-nt molecular barcodes. Reads inside each barcode group were sub-clustered using a 15% Levenshtein threshold, and a quality-weighted consensus sequence was constructed for each RNA molecule. Non-functional sequences were discarded, and so were lower-count sequences lying one edit away from another sequence. Based on fitting two negative binomial distributions, any barcode sub-cluster with under 20% of the maximum read count was discarded. TCRdb redid the processing of the public reads, applying fastp at Q25 and MiXCR, and retained in-frame beta chains. Entries are consolidated by CDR3 protein sequence, retaining the most common genes and DNA. TCRdb, not the authors, supplied the V and J calls. Across this sample there are about 100,000 distinct CDR3 sequences, with roughly a third seen only once. The top ten clones comprise less than 5.5% of the sample.

This TCR came from a human donor in good health. Some libraries in this study had Jurkat cell RNA spiked in. This sequence uses TRBV13 and TRBJ2-2; the D gene is possibly TRBD2, with 5 bases matching. The sequenced material came from naive CD8+ T cells from blood, with Jurkat cell RNA spiked in. The sample's cell subset or site label is to be understood as: FACS-sorted CD8+CD4-CCR7+CD45RA+ naive T cells. The DNA reads TGTGCCAGCAGCCAGGAGAACACCGGGGAGCTGTATTTT. This gives the protein CASSQENTGELYF.